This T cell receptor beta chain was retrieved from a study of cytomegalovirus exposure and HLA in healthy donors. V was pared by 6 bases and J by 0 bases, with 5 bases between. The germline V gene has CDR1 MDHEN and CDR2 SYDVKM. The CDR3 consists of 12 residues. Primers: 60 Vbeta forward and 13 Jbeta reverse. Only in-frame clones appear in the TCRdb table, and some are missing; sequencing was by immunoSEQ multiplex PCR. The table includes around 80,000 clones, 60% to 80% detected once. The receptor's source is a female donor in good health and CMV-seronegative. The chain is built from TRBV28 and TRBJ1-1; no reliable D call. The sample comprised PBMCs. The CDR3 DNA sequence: TGTGCCAGCAGCCTTATGAACACTGAAGCTTTCTTT. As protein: CASSLMNTEAFF.